This T cell receptor (beta chain) was recovered during a study of cytomegalovirus exposure and HLA in healthy donors. The CDR3 is 14 residues long. Trimming shortened V by 6 bases and J by 3 bases, and 17 bases separated the two germline ends. The germline gives CDR1 GTSNPN, CDR2 SVGIG (reference sequence). PCR primers comprised 60 Vbeta and 13 Jbeta primers. Profiled with immunoSEQ multiplex PCR; TCRdb holds only in-frame clones, not every one. The table shows under 100,000 clones, with over 75% occurring only once. Findings of the study overall: Associated with cytomegalovirus, according to the listing, were around 170 TCR beta chains.

As regards this clone: What it binds is not known.

This sequence joins TRBV30 and TRBJ1-1; D gene ambiguous. This receptor was identified in a man between 45 and 60 years old in good health and CMV-seronegative. What was sequenced was PBMCs. The CDR3 nucleotides read TGTGCCTGCGACCGCAAGAATCGGGACACTGAAGCTTTCTTT. It encodes CACDRKNRDTEAFF. The whole variable domain, filled in from reference TRBV30 and TRBJ1-1, reads SQTIHQWPATLVQPVGSPLSLECTVEGTSNPNLYWYRQAAGRGLQLLFYSVGIGQISSEVPQNLSASRPQDRQFILSSKKLLLSDSGFYLCACDRKNRDTEAFFGQGTRLTVV.